The clone carrying this T cell receptor (beta chain) was observed at least ten times. Its antigen remains unidentified. Regions amplified from RNA transcripts were the TCR beta CDR3 regions. TCR CDR3 underwent first-round RT-PCR with the HTBI primer set. TCRdb fed the multiplex PCR reads into MiXCR, producing one record per CDR3 protein. In the table there are 660,000 or so distinct CDR3 sequences, 20% to 25% of which are singletons. Trimming pared 2 bases from V and 3 bases from J, leaving 5 bases between. The CDR3 spans 12 residues. The germline gives CDR1 SEHNR, CDR2 FQNEAQ (reference sequence). This record belongs to a study of T cells in Graves' hyperthyroidism and ophthalmopathy. Whole-study results and caveats: Within blood appeared most thyroid clonotypes that had expanded above 0.001.

The specimen sequenced was blood. The source is a man in his thirties or forties with Graves' ophthalmopathy. The V call is TRBV7-9, the J call TRBJ2-7; the D is unclear. CDR3 residues: CASSLMDYEQYF. CDR3 in DNA: TGTGCCAGCAGCTTAATGGACTACGAGCAGTACTTC.